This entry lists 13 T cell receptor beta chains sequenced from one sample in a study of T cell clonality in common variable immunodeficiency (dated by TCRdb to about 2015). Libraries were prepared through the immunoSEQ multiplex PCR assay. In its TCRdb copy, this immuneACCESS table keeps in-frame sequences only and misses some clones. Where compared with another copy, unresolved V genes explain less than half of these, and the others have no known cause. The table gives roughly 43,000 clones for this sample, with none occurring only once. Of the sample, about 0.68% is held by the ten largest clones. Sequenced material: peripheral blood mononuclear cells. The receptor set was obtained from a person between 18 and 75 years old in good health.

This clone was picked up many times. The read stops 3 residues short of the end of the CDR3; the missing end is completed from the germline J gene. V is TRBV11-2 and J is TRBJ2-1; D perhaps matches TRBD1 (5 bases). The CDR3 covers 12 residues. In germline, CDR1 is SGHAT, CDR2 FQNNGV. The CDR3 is CATARENNEQFF. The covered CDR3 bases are TGTGCTACGGCCAGGGAAAACAATGAG.

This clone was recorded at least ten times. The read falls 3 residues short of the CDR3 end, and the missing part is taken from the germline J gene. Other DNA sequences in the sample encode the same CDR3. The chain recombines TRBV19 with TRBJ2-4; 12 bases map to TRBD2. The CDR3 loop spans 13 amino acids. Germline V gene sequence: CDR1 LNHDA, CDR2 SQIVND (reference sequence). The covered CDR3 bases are TGTGCCAGTAGTATCGGACTAGCGGGATTT. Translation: CASSIGLAGF. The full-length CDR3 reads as CASSIGLAGFQYF.

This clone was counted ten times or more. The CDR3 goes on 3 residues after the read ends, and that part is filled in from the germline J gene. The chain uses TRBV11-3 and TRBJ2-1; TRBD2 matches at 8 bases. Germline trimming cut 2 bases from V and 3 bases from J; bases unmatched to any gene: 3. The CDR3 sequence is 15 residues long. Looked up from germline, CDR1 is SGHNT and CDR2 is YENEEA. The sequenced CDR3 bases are TGTGCCAGCAGCTTATTACGGGGGGGCTACAATGAG. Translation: CASSLLRGGYNE. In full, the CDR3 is CASSLLRGGYNEQFF.

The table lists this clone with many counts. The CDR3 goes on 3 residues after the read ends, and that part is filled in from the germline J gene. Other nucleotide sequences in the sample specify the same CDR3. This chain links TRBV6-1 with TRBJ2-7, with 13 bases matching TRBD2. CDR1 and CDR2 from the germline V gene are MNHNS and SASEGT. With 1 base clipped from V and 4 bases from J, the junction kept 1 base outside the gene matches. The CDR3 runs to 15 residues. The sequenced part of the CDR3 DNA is TGTGCCAGCAGTGAAGGGACTAGCGGGAGTTACGAG. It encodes CASSEGTSGSYE. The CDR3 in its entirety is CASSEGTSGSYEQYF.

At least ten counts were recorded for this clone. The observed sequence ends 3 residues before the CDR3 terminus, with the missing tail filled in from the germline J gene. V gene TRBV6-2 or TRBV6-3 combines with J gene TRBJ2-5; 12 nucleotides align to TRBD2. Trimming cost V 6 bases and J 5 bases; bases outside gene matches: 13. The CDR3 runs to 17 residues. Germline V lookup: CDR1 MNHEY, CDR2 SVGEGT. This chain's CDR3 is CASSVLSTSGRGETQYF. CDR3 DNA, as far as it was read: TGTGCCAGCAGCGTTTTGTCGACTAGCGGGAGAGGGGAGACC.

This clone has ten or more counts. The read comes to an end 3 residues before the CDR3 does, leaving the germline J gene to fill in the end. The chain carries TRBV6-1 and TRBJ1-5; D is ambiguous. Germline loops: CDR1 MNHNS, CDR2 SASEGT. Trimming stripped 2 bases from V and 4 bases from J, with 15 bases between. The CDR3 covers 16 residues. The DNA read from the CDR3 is TGTGCCAGCAGTGAAAATTTCTGGGCAGATAATCAGCCC. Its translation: CASSENFWADNQP. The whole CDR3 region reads CASSENFWADNQPQHF.

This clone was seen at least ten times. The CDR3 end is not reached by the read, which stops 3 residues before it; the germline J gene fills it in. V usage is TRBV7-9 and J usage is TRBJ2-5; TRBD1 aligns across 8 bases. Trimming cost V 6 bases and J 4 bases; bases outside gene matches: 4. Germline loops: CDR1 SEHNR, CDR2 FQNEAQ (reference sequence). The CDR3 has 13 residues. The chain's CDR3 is CASRYGQGETQYF. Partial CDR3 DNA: TGTGCCAGCAGATATGGACAGGGAGAGACC.

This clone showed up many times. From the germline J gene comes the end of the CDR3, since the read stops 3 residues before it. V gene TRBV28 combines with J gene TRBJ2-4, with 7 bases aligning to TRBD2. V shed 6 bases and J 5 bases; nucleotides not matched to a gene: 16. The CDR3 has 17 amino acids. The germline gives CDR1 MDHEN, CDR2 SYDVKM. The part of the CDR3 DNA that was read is TGTGCCAGCAGGACTCTGACTAAAGGGCTAGCGGAAAACATT. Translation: CASRTLTKGLAENI. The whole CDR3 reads CASRTLTKGLAENIQYF.

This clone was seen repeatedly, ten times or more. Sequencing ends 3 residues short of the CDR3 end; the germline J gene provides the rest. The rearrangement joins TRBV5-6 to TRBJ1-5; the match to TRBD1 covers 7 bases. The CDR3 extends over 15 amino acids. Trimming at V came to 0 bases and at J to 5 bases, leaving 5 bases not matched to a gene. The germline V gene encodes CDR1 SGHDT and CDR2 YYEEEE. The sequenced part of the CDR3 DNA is TGTGCCAGCAGCTTGGCCGGGACAGCCTATCAGCCC. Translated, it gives CASSLAGTAYQP. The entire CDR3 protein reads CASSLAGTAYQPQHF.

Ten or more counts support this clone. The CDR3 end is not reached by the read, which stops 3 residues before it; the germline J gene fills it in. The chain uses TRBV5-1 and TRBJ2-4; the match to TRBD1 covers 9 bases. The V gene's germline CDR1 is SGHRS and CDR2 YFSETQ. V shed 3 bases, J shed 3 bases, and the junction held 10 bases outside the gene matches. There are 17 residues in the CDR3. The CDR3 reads CASSWGQGGIGKNIQYF. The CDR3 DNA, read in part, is TGCGCCAGCAGCTGGGGACAGGGAGGAATAGGCAAAAACATT.

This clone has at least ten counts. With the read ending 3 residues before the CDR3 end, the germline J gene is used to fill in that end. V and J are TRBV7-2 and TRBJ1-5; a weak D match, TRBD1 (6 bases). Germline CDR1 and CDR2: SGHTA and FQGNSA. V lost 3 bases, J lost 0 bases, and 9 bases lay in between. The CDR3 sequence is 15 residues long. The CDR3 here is CASSFGTNSNQPQHF. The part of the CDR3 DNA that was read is TGTGCCAGCAGCTTCGGGACAAATAGCAATCAGCCC.

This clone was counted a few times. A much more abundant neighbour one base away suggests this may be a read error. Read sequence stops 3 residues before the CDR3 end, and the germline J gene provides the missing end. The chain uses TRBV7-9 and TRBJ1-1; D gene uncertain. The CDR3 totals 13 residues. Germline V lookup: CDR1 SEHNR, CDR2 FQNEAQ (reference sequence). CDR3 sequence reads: CSSSLDRNTEAFF. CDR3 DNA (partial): TGTTCCAGCAGCTTAGATCGGAACACTGAA.

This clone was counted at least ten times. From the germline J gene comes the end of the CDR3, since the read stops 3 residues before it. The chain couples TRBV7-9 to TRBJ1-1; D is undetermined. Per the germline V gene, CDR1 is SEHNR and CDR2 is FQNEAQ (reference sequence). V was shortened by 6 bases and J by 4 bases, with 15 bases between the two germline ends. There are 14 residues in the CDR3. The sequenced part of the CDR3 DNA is TGTGCCAGCAGTTCAGAAGGGCTTGGCACTGAA. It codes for CASSSEGLGTE. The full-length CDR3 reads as CASSSEGLGTEAFF.